A selection of T cell receptor beta chains follows, all from one sample in a study of T cell responses to AZD1222 COVID-19 vaccine. TCRdb's table, derived via immunoSEQ multiplex PCR, lists solely in-frame clones and lacks some. The table lists some 250,000 clones, 85% to 95% of them singletons, with around 0.6% in the top ten. Here the sequenced sample was peripheral blood, taken 28 days after the second AZD1222 dose. The receptor source for this set is an adult who received the AZD1222 COVID-19 vaccine. Each CDR3 is given with its conserved first and last residue. The size entry is marked missing in some rows and otherwise reads once, few, many or a size class.

len	abundance	v_gene	CDR3aa
13	NA	TRBV6-1	CASSDPREPEAFF
14	NA	TRBV5-8	CASSLPQGYQPQHF
13	NA	TRBV28	CASRTEQNTEAFF
15	once	TRBV4-1	CASSQVGQWNLEAFF
16	NA	TRBV3-1/TRBV3-2	CASSRGGQGRNQPQHF
10	NA	TRBV21-1	CASRVQPQHF
15	NA	TRBV5-1	CASSLNPTGEEGYTF
11	NA	TRBV28	CASSSSYEQYF
15	NA	TRBV28	CASSIYQGGRQPQHF
13	NA	TRBV27	CASSPAGGTEAFF
14	NA	TRBV30	CAWSVPGLQETQYF
15	NA	TRBV28	CASSQMPTGQYEQYF
15	NA	TRBV7-2	CASSLGDRVNQPQHF
13	NA	TRBV19	CASSISVNYGYTF
12	NA	TRBV6-2/TRBV6-3	CASSYPSYEQYF
13	NA	TRBV3-1/TRBV3-2	CASSQVAASGQYF